This T cell receptor (beta chain) is from a study of blood T cell repertoires in COVID-19. For the study at large: Material from acute and convalescent COVID-19 was sourced from the United States, Italy and Spain.

The method was immunoSEQ multiplex PCR; TCRdb's version includes in-frame clones alone and lacks a portion of them. This table has about 130,000 clones, just under 85% appearing once. The V and J ends lost 2 bases and 5 bases respectively, with 9 bases between them. The CDR3 runs to 13 residues. The TCR sequence derives from a woman between 45 and 60 years old with acute or convalescent COVID-19. Sequenced: peripheral blood. The genes are TRBV12-3 or TRBV12-4 and TRBJ1-2; D might be TRBD1 (5 bases). Here the CDR3 reads CASSLKGPYGYTF. In DNA, the CDR3 is TGTGCCAGCAGTTTAAAGGGGCCGTATGGCTACACCTTC.